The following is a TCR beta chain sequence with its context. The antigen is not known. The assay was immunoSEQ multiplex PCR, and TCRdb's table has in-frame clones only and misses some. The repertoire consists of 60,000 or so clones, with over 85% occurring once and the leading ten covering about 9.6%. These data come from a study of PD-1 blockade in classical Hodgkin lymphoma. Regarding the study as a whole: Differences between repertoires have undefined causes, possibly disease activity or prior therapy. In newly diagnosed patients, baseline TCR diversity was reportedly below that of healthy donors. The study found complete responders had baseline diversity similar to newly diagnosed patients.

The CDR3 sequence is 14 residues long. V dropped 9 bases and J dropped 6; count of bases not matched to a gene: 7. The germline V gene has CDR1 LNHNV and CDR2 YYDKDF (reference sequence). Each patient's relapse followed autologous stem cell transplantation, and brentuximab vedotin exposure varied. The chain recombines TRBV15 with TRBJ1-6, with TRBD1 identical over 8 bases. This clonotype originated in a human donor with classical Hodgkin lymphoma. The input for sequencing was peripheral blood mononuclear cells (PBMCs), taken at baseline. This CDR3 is CATKDREVNSPLHF. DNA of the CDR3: TGTGCCACAAAGGACAGGGAGGTTAATTCACCCCTCCACTTT.